Following are 30 T cell receptor beta chains from one sample sequenced in a study of CD8+CD57+ T cells in acquired aplastic anemia. It was genomic DNA that served as the template for profiling TCR beta VDJ and CDR3. Using its own MiXCR run on the reads, TCRdb lists one record per CDR3 protein. The sample contains 100,000 to 150,000 distinct CDR3 sequences, under 60% of which appear only once. Patients chosen for sequencing had shown CD8+CD57+ cell expansion by flow cytometry. Material for sequencing was sorted CD4+, CD8+, or CD8+CD57+ T cells (not recorded which) from PBMCs. Receptors originate from a human donor with aplastic anemia.

This clonotype was seen a few times. The chain is built from TRBV10-3 and TRBJ1-1; D not certain. The CDR3 loop spans 12 amino acids. Germline V gene lookup returns CDR1 ENHRY and CDR2 SYGVKD. The ends were cut back, 6 bases at V and 5 bases at J, with 10 bases in the middle. The DNA for the CDR3 is TGTGCCATCAGCAGGAGACGGACTGAAGCTTTCTTT. Translation gives CAISRRRTEAFF.

The chain uses TRBV15 and TRBJ1-2; 10 bases fit TRBD1. J lost 12 bases, V lost 0 bases, and 7 bases had no gene match. The germline V gene has CDR1 LNHNV and CDR2 YYDKDF (reference sequence). This CDR3 spans 14 amino acids. The CDR3 protein is CATSRDQGTGAHTF. For the CDR3, the DNA is TGTGCCACCAGCAGAGATCAGGGGACAGGGGCCCACACCTTC.

This clonotype was counted a few times. The chain is built from TRBV2 and TRBJ1-2; the D gene is possibly TRBD1 (6 bases). From germline, CDR1 is SNHLY and CDR2 FYNNEI. V shed 3 bases and J shed 4 bases, with 12 bases lying between them. CDR3 length: 14 amino acids. The CDR3 loop reads CASSEDSVVYGYTF. The DNA for the CDR3 is TGTGCCAGCAGTGAGGACAGCGTAGTCTATGGCTACACCTTC. The full variable domain, with the rest looked up from reference TRBV2 and TRBJ1-2, is EPEVTQTPSHQVTQMGQEVILRCVPISNHLYFYWYRQILGQKVEFLVSFYNNEISEKSEIFDDQFSVERPDGSNFTLKIRSTKLEDSAMYFCASSEDSVVYGYTFGSGTRLTVV.

This clonotype was found many times. This chain links TRBV13 with TRBJ2-2; D is tentatively TRBD1 or TRBD2 (6 bases each). The germline V and J ends were trimmed by 5 bases and 6 bases, with 10 bases remaining between them. Germline V lookup: CDR1 PRHDT, CDR2 FYEKMQ (reference sequence). CDR3 length: 13 residues. CDR3 region: CASSEGGPGELFF. DNA for the CDR3: TGTGCCAGCAGCGAAGGGGGGCCCGGGGAGCTGTTTTTT. Combining the CDR3 with reference TRBV13 and TRBJ2-2 gives the whole variable domain AAGVIQSPRHLIKEKRETATLKCYPIPRHDTVYWYQQGPGQDPQFLISFYEKMQSDKGSIPDRFSAQQFSDYHSELNMSSLELGDSALYFCASSEGGPGELFFGEGSRLTVL.

This clonotype occurred many times. This chain connects TRBV7-9 to TRBJ2-6, with D unclear. Germline V gene sequence: CDR1 SEHNR, CDR2 FQNEAQ (reference sequence). CDR3 length equals 14 residues. Trimming took 1 base from V and 2 from J, leaving 3 bases between them. In DNA form, the CDR3 reads TGTGCCAGCAGCTTAGGGGCTGGGGCCAACGTCCTGACTTTC. It encodes CASSLGAGANVLTF.

Details on this clonotype: The junction departs from germline at one end; a sequencing error may be responsible. The chain uses TRBV2 and TRBJ2-5; D tentatively reads TRBD1 or TRBD2 (5 bases each). The CDR3 has 14 amino acids. Germline-derived CDR1 and CDR2 are SNHLY and FYNNEI. The CDR3 here is CATSDATEGETQYF. CDR3 in DNA: TGTGCCACCAGTGATGCGACAGAGGGGGAGACCCAGTACTTC.

As to this clonotype: One base away lies a much larger clone, so this may be a sequencing read error. J is TRBJ1-2 and V is TRBV4-3; the D is unclear. Trimming removed 3 bases from V and 4 bases from J, with 9 bases in between. Germline CDR1 LGHNA, CDR2 YSLEER. The CDR3 loop spans 13 amino acids. CDR3 protein: CASSHVSLYGYTF. Here the CDR3 DNA reads TGCGCCAGCAGCCACGTCAGTCTCTATGGCTACACCTTC.

The rearrangement joins TRBV7-2 to TRBJ2-7, with 11 bases lining up with TRBD2. With the DNA end fitting TRBJ2-5 better, the J assignment may be wrong. Germline values: CDR1 SGHTA, CDR2 FQGNSA. This CDR3 contains 16 residues. CDR3 region: CASSLATSGGSETQYF. In DNA, the CDR3 is TGTGCCAGCAGCTTAGCCACTAGCGGGGGATCTGAGACCCAGTACTTC.

The V gene is TRBV25-1, the J gene TRBJ1-1; D uncertain. The CDR3 is 13 residues long. V lost 4 bases, J lost 4 bases, and 10 bases lay in between. CDR1 and CDR2 (germline): MGHDK, SYGVNS. The CDR3 region has the DNA TGTGCCAGCAGTGTCGTCTCAGGCACTGAAGCTTTCTTT. It codes for CASSVVSGTEAFF. The variable domain in full, completed from reference TRBV25-1 and TRBJ1-1, reads EADIYQTPRYLVIGTGKKITLECSQTMGHDKMYWYQQDPGMELHLIHYSYGVNSTEKGDLSSESTVSRIRTEHFPLTLESARPSHTSQYLCASSVVSGTEAFFGQGTRLTVV.

This clonotype has more than one count but fewer than ten. The gene calls are TRBV29-1 and TRBJ2-7; 9 bases align to TRBD2. CDR3 length: 13 residues. Germline V gene lookup returns CDR1 SQVTM and CDR2 ANQGSEA. V lost 6 bases and J lost 0; bases outside the gene matches: 3. The CDR3 bases are TGCAGCGTGCCTAGCGGGAACTCCTACGAGCAGTACTTC. Encoded protein: CSVPSGNSYEQYF.

CDR3 bases: TGCGCCAGCAGCCAAGATCCTAGCAGGGGGGCCGGGGAGCTGTTTTTT. This gives the protein CASSQDPSRGAGELFF. This rearrangement joins TRBV4-3 to TRBJ2-2; maybe TRBD1 (7 bases). The ends were cut back, 0 bases at V and 6 bases at J, with 14 bases in the middle. The CDR3 is made up of 16 amino acids. CDR1 is LGHNA, CDR2 YSLEER, per germline.

The chain joins TRBV12-3 or TRBV12-4 to TRBJ2-2, with TRBD2 matching over 7 bases. The V gene end was trimmed by 5 bases and the J gene end by 7 bases; junction bases not matched to a gene: 4. The CDR3 has 13 residues. The CDR3 DNA reads TGTGCCAGCAGTACCCGGACTAGCGGGGAGCTGTTTTTT. Amino acids: CASSTRTSGELFF.

This chain joins TRBV11-2 and TRBJ2-3; 8 bases are a match to TRBD2. The germline CDR1 and CDR2 sequences are SGHAT and FQNNGV. The CDR3 spans 17 residues. V lost 1 base, J lost 6 bases, and 12 bases stayed unmatched. CDR3 bases: TGTGCCAGCAGCTTAGGGATTGGGAGACTAGCGACGGATACGCAGTATTTT. This codes for CASSLGIGRLATDTQYF.

The chain couples TRBV2 to TRBJ2-7; D is undetermined. There are 12 residues in the CDR3. The germline V and J ends were trimmed by 2 bases and 6 bases, with 8 bases remaining between them. The germline V gene encodes CDR1 SNHLY and CDR2 FYNNEI. CDR3 in DNA: TGTGCCAGCAGTGAAAGCCCTACCGAGCAGTACTTC. Translation gives CASSESPTEQYF.

The chain has TRBV10-3 and TRBJ2-5, with TRBD2 matching 7 bases. Unmatched junction bases numbered 2, after V lost 0 bases and J lost 4 bases. The CDR3 runs to 14 residues. Germline CDR1 and CDR2: ENHRY and SYGVKD. This chain's CDR3 is CAISESGGRETQYF. In nucleotides, the CDR3 is TGTGCCATCAGTGAGTCTGGCGGGAGAGAGACCCAGTACTTC.

CDR3 loop: CSVADRNTGELFF. The CDR3 region has the DNA TGCAGCGTTGCCGACAGGAACACCGGGGAGCTGTTTTTT. The V and J genes are TRBV29-1 and TRBJ2-2, with D possibly TRBD1 on 5 matching bases. The V gene's germline CDR1 is SQVTM and CDR2 ANQGSEA. V was clipped by 4 bases and J by 1 base, with 7 bases between them. This CDR3 has 13 residues.

The genes are TRBV2 and TRBJ1-2, with D maybe TRBD1 (5 bases). CDR1 and CDR2 (germline): SNHLY, FYNNEI. The CDR3 length is 12 residues. Between the trimmed V and J ends, which lost 5 bases and 4 bases, there was a span of 8 bases. CDR3 nucleotide sequence: TGTGCCAGCAGTCGGGGCCTCTATGGCTACACCTTC. Amino acids: CASSRGLYGYTF.

V is TRBV7-2 and J is TRBJ2-7; D call uncertain. Per germline, CDR1 SGHTA and CDR2 FQGNSA. The CDR3 covers 11 residues. Trimming cost V 4 bases and J 7 bases, with 8 bases left between them. CDR3 residues: CASSYVREQYF. CDR3 sequence (DNA): TGTGCCAGCAGCTACGTCCGGGAGCAGTACTTC.

The chain recombines TRBV24-1 with TRBJ2-2; D gene ambiguous. The CDR3 has 13 residues. Trimming took 4 bases from V and 7 from J, leaving 9 bases between them. CDR1 is KGHDR, CDR2 SFDVKD, per germline. The DNA of the CDR3 is TGTGCCACCAGTGACTACATAGGCGGGGAGCTGTTTTTT. It yields the protein CATSDYIGGELFF.

A word on this clonotype: A much larger clone differs from this one at a single base, so this may be a read error. The gene calls are TRBV7-9 and TRBJ2-7, with D possibly being TRBD2 (5 bases). This CDR3 has 14 amino acids. Germline CDR1 reads SEHNR; CDR2 reads FQNEAQ (reference sequence). Here the CDR3 DNA reads TGTGTCAGCAGCTTAGAGGGATCCCTCGGGGAGCAGTACTTC. Translated: CVSSLEGSLGEQYF.

The chain links TRBV11-1 to TRBJ2-7; a weak D match, TRBD2 (5 bases). This CDR3 contains 17 residues. V dropped 6 bases and J dropped 3 bases, with 24 bases sitting between them. CDR1 is SGHAT and CDR2 is FQDESV in the germline V gene (reference sequence). CDR3 loop: CASSPPGGPPKVYEQYF. The CDR3 region has the DNA TGTGCCAGCAGTCCGCCCGGCGGGCCCCCAAAAGTCTACGAGCAGTACTTC.

This rearrangement joins TRBV7-6 to TRBJ1-1; D possibly corresponds to TRBD1 (6 bases). The ends were cut back, 11 bases at V and 9 bases at J, with 16 bases in the middle. CDR1 is SGHVS, CDR2 FNYEAQ, per germline. The length of the CDR3 is 11 residues. CDR3 sequence: CAWNVGTQAFF. DNA of the CDR3: TGTGCCTGGAACGTTGGGACACAAGCTTTCTTT.

This chain links TRBV2 with TRBJ2-5; maybe TRBD1 (5 bases). V was cut by 2 bases and J by 5 bases, with 12 bases left in between. There are 14 residues in the CDR3. Germline V gene lookup returns CDR1 SNHLY and CDR2 FYNNEI. DNA of the CDR3: TGTGCCAGCAGTGAACAGGGTTCGTCGGAGACCCAGTACTTC. The encoded protein is CASSEQGSSETQYF.

CDR3 in DNA: TGTGCCAGTAGTATGACGAGTTACGAGCAGTACTTC. This gives the protein CASSMTSYEQYF. This rearrangement joins TRBV19 to TRBJ2-7; unclear D gene. Looked up from germline, CDR1 is LNHDA and CDR2 is SQIVND (reference sequence). This CDR3 comprises 12 residues. The V end was cut by 3 bases, the J end by 4 bases, with 7 bases between.

The chain combines TRBV24-1 with TRBJ2-5, with 7 nucleotides matching TRBD2. Trimming took 0 bases from V and 4 from J; bases not matched to a gene: 4. This CDR3 is 15 amino acids long. Germline V CDR1 and CDR2: KGHDR, SFDVKD. The CDR3 here is CATSDLWRGGETQYF. The CDR3 coding sequence is TGTGCCACCAGTGATTTGTGGCGCGGGGGAGAGACCCAGTACTTC.

CDR3 nucleotide sequence: TGCAGTGCTAGAGCCAGGACAGTGGATCCCTACGAGCAGTACTTC. It specifies CSARARTVDPYEQYF. The rearrangement links TRBV20-1 to TRBJ2-7, with D perhaps matching TRBD1 (6 bases). The germline V and J ends were trimmed by 1 base and 2 bases, with 15 bases remaining between them. Germline V CDR1 and CDR2: DFQATT, SNEGSKA (reference sequence). The CDR3 runs to 15 residues.

This clonotype was detected many times. The CDR3 DNA is TGTGCCAGTAGTATAGGAGGGGGGTATTATCAGCCCCAGCATTTT. This codes for CASSIGGGYYQPQHF. The V call is TRBV19, the J call TRBJ1-5; D possibly corresponds to TRBD1 (6 bases). Trimming stripped 1 base from V and 5 bases from J, with 12 bases between. The CDR3 is 15 amino acids. In germline, CDR1 is LNHDA, CDR2 SQIVND (reference sequence).

The chain is built from TRBV27 and TRBJ1-1; D unresolved. V gave up 6 bases and J gave up 5 bases, with 7 bases separating them. The CDR3 consists of 11 residues. Germline CDR1 reads MNHEY; CDR2 reads SMNVEV (reference sequence). In nucleotides, the CDR3 is TGTGCCAGCAGGACCAGAACTGAAGCTTTCTTT. Protein: CASRTRTEAFF.

This clonotype has more than one count but fewer than ten. This chain links TRBV25-1 with TRBJ1-4, with a weak D call TRBD1 (5 bases). Trimming took off 4 bases at V and 7 bases at J, with 10 bases between the two ends. The CDR3 contains 13 residues. The germline CDR1 and CDR2 sequences are MGHDK and SYGVNS. CDR3 in DNA: TGTGCCAGCAGTGCCGCGGGACGTGAAAAACTGTTTTTT. Encoded protein: CASSAAGREKLFF. The full variable domain, rest sourced from reference TRBV25-1 and TRBJ1-4, is EADIYQTPRYLVIGTGKKITLECSQTMGHDKMYWYQQDPGMELHLIHYSYGVNSTEKGDLSSESTVSRIRTEHFPLTLESARPSHTSQYLCASSAAGREKLFFGSGTQLSVL.

Only a few counts were recorded for this clonotype. The rearrangement links TRBV7-6 to TRBJ2-5; no reliable D call. Between the trimmed V and J ends, which lost 0 bases and 5 bases, there was a span of 13 bases. The germline gives CDR1 SGHVS, CDR2 FNYEAQ. CDR3 length equals 15 residues. The CDR3: CASSLAVAISETQYF. The CDR3 nucleotides read TGTGCCAGCAGCTTAGCCGTGGCTATCAGTGAGACCCAGTACTTC.